The next 23 T cell receptor beta chains were all read from a single sample in a study of blood T cell repertoires in COVID-19. Profiled with immunoSEQ multiplex PCR; TCRdb holds only in-frame clones, not every one. The data hold approximately 270,000 clones, with about nine tenths observed a single time. Sequenced input: PBMCs or T cells enriched from blood (not recorded which). The receptor source for this set is a young woman with acute COVID-19.

V usage is TRBV2 and J usage is TRBJ1-3, with D possibly TRBD1 on 6 matching bases. Germline loops: CDR1 SNHLY, CDR2 FYNNEI. V was clipped by 2 bases and J by 0 bases, with 8 bases between them. The CDR3 runs to 15 residues. The chain's CDR3 is CASSETGSSGNTIYF. The DNA of the CDR3 is TGTGCCAGCAGTGAAACAGGGAGCTCTGGAAACACCATATATTTT.

The chain uses TRBV13 and TRBJ2-2, with 10 nucleotides matching TRBD2. In germline, CDR1 is PRHDT, CDR2 FYEKMQ (reference sequence). The CDR3 consists of 17 residues. V shed 1 base and J 2 bases; nucleotides not matched to a gene: 4. This CDR3 is CASSLAAGGINTGELFF. CDR3 DNA: TGTGCCAGCAGCTTAGCAGCGGGAGGGATAAACACCGGGGAGCTGTTTTTT.

The chain has TRBV11-3 and TRBJ2-1; D might be TRBD2 (6 bases). In germline, CDR1 is SGHNT, CDR2 YENEEA. The CDR3 loop spans 15 amino acids. V lost 1 base and J 3 bases, leaving 10 bases between the germline ends. CDR3 bases: TGTGCCAGCAGCTTAGGCGGGGAGTACTACAATGAGCAGTTCTTC. It encodes CASSLGGEYYNEQFF.

V and J are TRBV5-1 and TRBJ1-5; TRBD1 matches at 7 bases. CDR3 length equals 15 residues. Germline CDR1 and CDR2: SGHRS and YFSETQ. Unmatched junction bases numbered 10, after V lost 2 bases and J lost 8 bases. The chain's CDR3 is CASSLRRGNLKPQHF. For the CDR3, the DNA is TGCGCCAGCAGCTTACGCAGGGGGAATCTAAAGCCCCAGCATTTT. The full variable domain, its missing parts supplied by reference TRBV5-1 and TRBJ1-5, is KAGVTQTPRYLIKTRGQQVTLSCSPISGHRSVSWYQQTPGQGLQFLFEYFSETQRNKGNFPGRFSGRQFSNSRSEMNVSTLELGDSALYLCASSLRRGNLKPQHFGDGTRLSIL.

This rearrangement joins TRBV27 to TRBJ1-2; D perhaps matches TRBD1 (5 bases). The CDR3 has 13 residues. V dropped 7 bases and J dropped 4 bases, with 13 bases sitting between them. CDR1 and CDR2 from the germline V gene are MNHEY and SMNVEV (reference sequence). The CDR3, as DNA: TGTGCCAGCACAACTCAGGGATCCTATGGCTACACCTTC. Protein sequence: CASTTQGSYGYTF.

V and J are TRBV3-1 (or the pseudogene TRBV3-2) and TRBJ1-4, with TRBD1 matching 9 bases. Germline CDR1 is LGHDT and CDR2 is YNNKEL (reference sequence). V trimming: 0 bases; J trimming: 7 bases; junction bases outside the gene matches: 6. The CDR3 covers 16 residues. The CDR3 reads CASSQEAWDRVEKLFF. CDR3 DNA: TGTGCCAGCAGCCAAGAGGCATGGGACAGGGTTGAAAAACTGTTTTTT.

The rearrangement uses TRBV11-3 and TRBJ2-2, with 12 positions matching TRBD1. Per germline, CDR1 SGHNT and CDR2 YENEEA. The CDR3 totals 15 residues. The V gene end was trimmed by 6 bases and the J gene end by 6 bases; junction bases not matched to a gene: 5. CDR3 region: CASREGQGAPGELFF. DNA of the CDR3: TGTGCCAGCAGGGAGGGACAGGGGGCCCCCGGGGAGCTGTTTTTT.

This clone was found once. This chain connects TRBV9 to TRBJ2-1, with D perhaps TRBD2 (5 bases). The germline gives CDR1 SGDLS, CDR2 YYNGEE. The CDR3 is made up of 19 amino acids. V gave up 0 bases and J gave up 1 base, with 20 bases separating them. CDR3 sequence reads: CASSVAPDSKLGSYNEQFF. The CDR3 DNA follows: TGTGCCAGCAGCGTAGCTCCGGACTCAAAACTTGGTTCCTACAATGAGCAGTTCTTC.

The chain has TRBV6-1 and TRBJ1-1; D is unresolved. Germline assignment: CDR1 MNHNS and CDR2 SASEGT. V gave up 3 bases and J gave up 7 bases, with 12 bases separating them. The CDR3 covers 13 residues. CDR3 nucleotide sequence: TGTGCCAGCAGTGACCCTTTAACTCGTGAAGCTTTCTTT. This codes for CASSDPLTREAFF.

The rearrangement joins TRBV10-3 to TRBJ2-3, with TRBD2 identical over 11 bases. This CDR3 has 16 residues. Germline loops: CDR1 ENHRY, CDR2 SYGVKD. V lost 2 bases to trimming and J lost 2 bases; unmatched junction nucleotides: 3. CDR3 region: CAISEGSGRATDTQYF. CDR3 coding DNA: TGTGCCATCAGTGAGGGTAGCGGGAGGGCCACAGATACGCAGTATTTT.

V and J are TRBV29-1 and TRBJ1-1, with a possible D match to TRBD1 (5 bases). Trimming left V 2 bases short and J 2 bases short, with 12 bases between. The CDR3 spans 14 residues. The V gene's germline CDR1 is SQVTM and CDR2 ANQGSEA. The CDR3 loop reads CSVERTGVNTEAFF. The CDR3 DNA sequence: TGCAGCGTTGAAAGAACAGGAGTCAACACTGAAGCTTTCTTT. Full variable domain (outside the CDR3, taken from reference TRBV29-1 and TRBJ1-1): SAVISQKPSRDICQRGTSLTIQCQVDSQVTMMFWYRQQPGQSLTLIATANQGSEATYESGFVIDKFPISRPNLTFSTLTVSNMSPEDSSIYLCSVERTGVNTEAFFGQGTRLTVV.

J is TRBJ2-1 and V is TRBV6-2 or TRBV6-3; D ambiguous. Trimming removed 2 bases from V and 6 bases from J, with 11 bases in between. The CDR3 length is 14 residues. Germline V gene sequence: CDR1 MNHEY, CDR2 SVGEGT. CDR3 coding DNA: TGTGCCAGCAGTTACCGCCAGATTGGCAATGAGCAGTTCTTC. Protein product: CASSYRQIGNEQFF.

The chain recombines TRBV3-1 (or the pseudogene TRBV3-2) with TRBJ1-1; 7 positions agree with TRBD1. The CDR3 consists of 14 residues. Unmatched junction bases numbered 5, after V lost 4 bases and J lost 3 bases. Per the germline V gene, CDR1 is LGHDT and CDR2 is YNNKEL (reference sequence). Here the CDR3 reads CASSLKTGYTEAFF. The CDR3 nucleotides read TGTGCCAGCAGCCTGAAGACAGGGTACACTGAAGCTTTCTTT.

This chain links TRBV5-1 with TRBJ1-1; no clear D gene. The length of the CDR3 is 13 residues. With 2 bases removed from V and 3 bases from J, the gap between germline ends came to 8 bases. Looked up from germline, CDR1 is SGHRS and CDR2 is YFSETQ. The CDR3 region is CASSFLGDTEAFF. The CDR3 DNA reads TGCGCCAGCAGCTTTCTCGGGGACACTGAAGCTTTCTTT.

The chain couples TRBV9 to TRBJ1-3; TRBD1 might be the D (6 bases). With 0 bases removed from V and 2 bases from J, the gap between germline ends came to 12 bases. Germline V gives CDR1 SGDLS, CDR2 YYNGEE. The CDR3 loop spans 16 amino acids. CDR3 sequence (DNA): TGTGCCAGCAGCGTAGCTTTCAGGGGCACTGGAAACACCATATATTTT. This encodes CASSVAFRGTGNTIYF. The full variable domain, completed using reference TRBV9 and TRBJ1-3, is DSGVTQTPKHLITATGQRVTLRCSPRSGDLSVYWYQQSLDQGLQFLIQYYNGEERAKGNILERFSAQQFPDLHSELNLSSLELGDSALYFCASSVAFRGTGNTIYFGEGSWLTVV.

This clone was seen a single time. This specimen includes other DNA sequences encoding the same CDR3. The chain links TRBV14 to TRBJ1-2; TRBD1 might be the D (6 bases). Germline loops: CDR1 SGHDN, CDR2 FVKESK. CDR3 size: 13 residues. The ends were cut back, 5 bases at V and 8 bases at J, with 15 bases in the middle. CDR3 in amino acids: CASSLQGAGGYTF. The CDR3 region has the DNA TGTGCCAGCAGCTTACAGGGCGCAGGCGGCTACACCTTC.

The V call is TRBV19, the J call TRBJ2-3, with D perhaps TRBD2 (6 bases). This CDR3 region has 14 residues. CDR1 is LNHDA, CDR2 SQIVND, per germline (reference sequence). The V end lost 4 bases, the J end lost 2 bases, and 10 bases lay between the germline ends. Written as DNA, the CDR3 is TGTGCCAGTAGTACACGGGAGTTCACAGATACGCAGTATTTT. Translating gives CASSTREFTDTQYF.

This clone was seen at least ten times. The sample has other DNA sequences that encode this CDR3 too. The chain joins TRBV24-1 to TRBJ2-2; 7 bases align to TRBD1. Germline V gene sequence: CDR1 KGHDR, CDR2 SFDVKD. With 5 bases clipped from V and 5 bases from J, the junction kept 7 bases outside the gene matches. The CDR3 consists of 15 residues. CDR3 sequence reads: CATSGRGRGTGELFF. The CDR3, as DNA: TGTGCCACCAGTGGTAGGGGGCGTGGGACCGGGGAGCTGTTTTTT.

The chain has TRBV7-9 and TRBJ1-2; D unclear. The CDR3 extends over 13 amino acids. Trimming took 3 bases from V and 1 from J, leaving 6 bases between them. Per germline, CDR1 SEHNR and CDR2 FQNEAQ (reference sequence). The CDR3 loop reads CASSFRNNYGYTF. The CDR3 DNA reads as TGTGCCAGCAGCTTCAGGAATAACTATGGCTACACCTTC. Together with reference TRBV7-9 and TRBJ1-2, the CDR3 gives the full variable domain: DTGVSQNPRHKITKRGQNVTFRCDPISEHNRLYWYRQTLGQGPEFLTYFQNEAQLEKSRLLSDRFSAERPKGSFSTLEIQRTEQGDSAMYLCASSFRNNYGYTFGSGTRLTVV.

The chain has TRBV6-5 and TRBJ2-7; tentatively, D is TRBD2 (5 bases). Germline values: CDR1 MNHEY, CDR2 SVGAGI. CDR3 length: 13 amino acids. The V end was cut by 8 bases, the J end by 4 bases, with 15 bases between. The CDR3, as DNA: TGTGCCAGCGCAATGGCAGGAGGATACGAGCAGTACTTC. Translation gives CASAMAGGYEQYF.

The gene calls are TRBV10-3 and TRBJ1-2, with D perhaps TRBD1 (6 bases). The CDR3 is 12 residues long. Looked up from germline, CDR1 is ENHRY and CDR2 is SYGVKD. Trimming took off 7 bases at V and 8 bases at J, with 14 bases between the two ends. The CDR3 DNA reads as TGTGCCATCAAGGCCACAGGGCAAGGCTACACCTTC. Translating gives CAIKATGQGYTF.

In its sample, this clone was seen a few times. This chain uses TRBV6-5 with TRBJ2-7; D gene unclear. The germline V and J ends were trimmed by 0 bases and 4 bases, with 7 bases remaining between them. The CDR3 loop spans 13 amino acids. CDR1 and CDR2 from the germline V gene are MNHEY and SVGAGI. DNA of the CDR3: TGTGCCAGCAGTTACTCCCGCGATTACGAGCAGTACTTC. Protein sequence: CASSYSRDYEQYF.

A remark on this clone: Other nucleotide sequences in the sample specify the same CDR3. The J gene is TRBJ1-2, the V gene TRBV2, with 10 bases aligning to TRBD1. Germline CDR1 reads SNHLY; CDR2 reads FYNNEI. Losses at the gene ends were 4 bases for V and 4 bases for J; bases not matched to a gene: 0. This CDR3 spans 13 amino acids. CDR3 sequence: CASSGTGGYGYTF. The CDR3 nucleotides are TGTGCCAGCAGTGGGACAGGGGGCTATGGCTACACCTTC.